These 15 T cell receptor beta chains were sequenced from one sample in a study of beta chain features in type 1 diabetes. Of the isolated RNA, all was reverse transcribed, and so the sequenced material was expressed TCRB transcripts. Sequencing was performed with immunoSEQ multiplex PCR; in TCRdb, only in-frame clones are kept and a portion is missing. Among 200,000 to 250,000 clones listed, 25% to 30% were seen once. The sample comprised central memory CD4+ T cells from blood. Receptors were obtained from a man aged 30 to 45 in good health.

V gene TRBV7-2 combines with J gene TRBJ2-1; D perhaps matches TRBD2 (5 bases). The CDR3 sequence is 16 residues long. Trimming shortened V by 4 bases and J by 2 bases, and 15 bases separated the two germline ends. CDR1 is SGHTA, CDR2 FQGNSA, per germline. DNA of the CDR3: TGTGCCAGCAGCTCCGGAGAAGCGGAAGCCTACAATGAGCAGTTCTTC. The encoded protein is CASSSGEAEAYNEQFF. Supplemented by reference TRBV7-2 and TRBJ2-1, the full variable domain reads GAGVSQSPSNKVTEKGKDVELRCDPISGHTALYWYRQSLGQGLEFLIYFQGNSAPDKSGLPSDRFSAERTGGSVSTLTIQRTQQEDSAVYLCASSSGEAEAYNEQFFGPGTRLTVL.

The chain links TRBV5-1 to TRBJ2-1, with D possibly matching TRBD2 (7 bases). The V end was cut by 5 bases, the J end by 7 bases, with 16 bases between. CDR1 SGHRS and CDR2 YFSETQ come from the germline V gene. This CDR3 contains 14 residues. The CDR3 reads CASSFRGAKNEQFF. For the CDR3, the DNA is TGCGCCAGCAGTTTCCGGGGGGCGAAGAATGAGCAGTTCTTC. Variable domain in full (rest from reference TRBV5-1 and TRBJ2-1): KAGVTQTPRYLIKTRGQQVTLSCSPISGHRSVSWYQQTPGQGLQFLFEYFSETQRNKGNFPGRFSGRQFSNSRSEMNVSTLELGDSALYLCASSFRGAKNEQFFGPGTRLTVL.

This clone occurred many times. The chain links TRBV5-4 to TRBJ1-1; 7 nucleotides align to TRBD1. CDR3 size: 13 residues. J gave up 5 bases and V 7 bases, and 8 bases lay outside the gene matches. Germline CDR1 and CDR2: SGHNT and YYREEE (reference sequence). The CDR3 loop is CASSDRVRTEAFF. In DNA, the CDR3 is TGTGCCAGCTCTGACAGGGTCCGGACTGAAGCTTTCTTT.

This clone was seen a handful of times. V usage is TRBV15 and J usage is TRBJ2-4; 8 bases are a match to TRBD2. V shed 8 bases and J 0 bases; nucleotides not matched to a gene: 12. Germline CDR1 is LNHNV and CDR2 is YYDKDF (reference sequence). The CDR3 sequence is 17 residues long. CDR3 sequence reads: CATRAERGSLAKNIQYF. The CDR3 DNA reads TGTGCCACCCGGGCGGAGCGGGGGTCACTAGCCAAAAACATTCAGTACTTC.

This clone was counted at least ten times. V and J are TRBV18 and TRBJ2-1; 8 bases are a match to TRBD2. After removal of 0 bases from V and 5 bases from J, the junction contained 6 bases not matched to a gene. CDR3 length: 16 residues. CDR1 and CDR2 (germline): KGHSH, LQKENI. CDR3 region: CASSPPAGGPNNEQFF. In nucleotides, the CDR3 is TGTGCCAGCTCACCACCGGCGGGGGGACCCAACAATGAGCAGTTCTTC.

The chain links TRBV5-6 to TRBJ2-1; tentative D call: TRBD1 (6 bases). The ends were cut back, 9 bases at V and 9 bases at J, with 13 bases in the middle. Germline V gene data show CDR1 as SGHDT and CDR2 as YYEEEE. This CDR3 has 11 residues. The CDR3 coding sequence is TGTGCCACCTCGACAGGCGGTGAGCAGTTCTTC. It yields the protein CATSTGGEQFF.

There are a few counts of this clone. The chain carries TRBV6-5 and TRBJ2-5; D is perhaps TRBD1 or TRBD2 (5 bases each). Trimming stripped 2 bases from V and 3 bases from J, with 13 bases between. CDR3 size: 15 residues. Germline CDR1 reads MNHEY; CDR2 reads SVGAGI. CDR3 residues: CASSYRDPVKETQYF. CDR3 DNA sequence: TGTGCCAGCAGTTACCGGGACCCGGTGAAAGAGACCCAGTACTTC.

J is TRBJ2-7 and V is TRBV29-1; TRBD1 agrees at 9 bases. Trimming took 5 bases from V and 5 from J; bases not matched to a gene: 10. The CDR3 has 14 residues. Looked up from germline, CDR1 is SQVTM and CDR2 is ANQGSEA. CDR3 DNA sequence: TGCAGCGTTTCGTCGGGACAGGGATTACACGAGCAGTACTTC. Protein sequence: CSVSSGQGLHEQYF.

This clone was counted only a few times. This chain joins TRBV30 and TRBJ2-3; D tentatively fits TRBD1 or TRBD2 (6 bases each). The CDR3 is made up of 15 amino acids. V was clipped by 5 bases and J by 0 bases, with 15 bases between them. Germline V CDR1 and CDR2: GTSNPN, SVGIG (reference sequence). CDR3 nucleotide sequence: TGTGCCTGGGGTAGGGGGGTTACTAGCACAGATACGCAGTATTTT. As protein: CAWGRGVTSTDTQYF.

The DNA for the CDR3 is TGTGCCAGCAGCTTCCTGCCGGGGACCCAGTACTTC. It codes for CASSFLPGTQYF. The chain joins TRBV11-2 to TRBJ2-5; D is undetermined. The V and J ends lost 3 bases and 7 bases respectively, with 9 bases between them. The CDR3 runs to 12 residues. Germline CDR1 reads SGHAT; CDR2 reads FQNNGV. Drawing the rest from reference TRBV11-2 and TRBJ2-5, the complete variable domain is EAGVAQSPRYKIIEKRQSVAFWCNPISGHATLYWYQQILGQGPKLLIQFQNNGVVDDSQLPKDRFSAERLKGVDSTLKIQPAKLEDSAVYLCASSFLPGTQYFGPGTRLLVL.

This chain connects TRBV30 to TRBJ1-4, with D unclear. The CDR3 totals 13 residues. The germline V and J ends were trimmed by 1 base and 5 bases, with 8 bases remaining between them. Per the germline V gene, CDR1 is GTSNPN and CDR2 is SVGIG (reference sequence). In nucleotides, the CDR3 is TGTGCCTGGAGTGGAGACACAAATGAAAAACTGTTTTTT. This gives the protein CAWSGDTNEKLFF. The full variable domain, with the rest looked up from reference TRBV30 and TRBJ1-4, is SQTIHQWPATLVQPVGSPLSLECTVEGTSNPNLYWYRQAAGRGLQLLFYSVGIGQISSEVPQNLSASRPQDRQFILSSKKLLLSDSGFYLCAWSGDTNEKLFFGSGTQLSVL.

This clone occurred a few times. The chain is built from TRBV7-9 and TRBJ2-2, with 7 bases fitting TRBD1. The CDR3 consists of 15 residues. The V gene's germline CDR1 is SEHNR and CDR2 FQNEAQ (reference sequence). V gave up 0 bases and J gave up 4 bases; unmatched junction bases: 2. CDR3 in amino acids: CASSLATGSTGELFF. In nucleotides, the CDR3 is TGTGCCAGCAGCTTAGCGACAGGGTCCACCGGGGAGCTGTTTTTT.

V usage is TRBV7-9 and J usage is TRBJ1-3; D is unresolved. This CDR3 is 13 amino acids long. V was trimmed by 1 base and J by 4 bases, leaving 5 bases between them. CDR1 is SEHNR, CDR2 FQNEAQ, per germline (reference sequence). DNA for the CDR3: TGTGCCAGCAGCTTAGGACGAGGAAACACCATATATTTT. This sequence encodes CASSLGRGNTIYF.

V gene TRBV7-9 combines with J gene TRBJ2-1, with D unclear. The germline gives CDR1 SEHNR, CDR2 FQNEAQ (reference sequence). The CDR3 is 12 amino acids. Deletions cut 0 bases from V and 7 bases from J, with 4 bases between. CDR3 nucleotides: TGTGCCAGCAGCTTAGCCTTAAATGAGCAGTTCTTC. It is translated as CASSLALNEQFF.

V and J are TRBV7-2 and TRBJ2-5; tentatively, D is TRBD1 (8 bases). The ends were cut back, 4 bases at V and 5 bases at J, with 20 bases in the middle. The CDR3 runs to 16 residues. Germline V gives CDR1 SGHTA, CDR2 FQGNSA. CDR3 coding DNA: TGTGCCAGCAGCTCGCAAGCCAGGGGGCGGGAGGAGACCCAGTACTTC. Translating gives CASSSQARGREETQYF.